These 32 T cell receptor beta chains originate from one sample sequenced in a study of blood T cell repertoires in COVID-19. Generated by immunoSEQ multiplex PCR, the TCRdb table keeps only in-frame clones and is missing some. The sample lists about 140,000 clones, about nine tenths occurring once. The sequencing input was peripheral blood. The receptors come from a human donor with COVID-19, enrolled during active disease. The donor label of this sample is uncertain.

The rearrangement links TRBV11-2 to TRBJ2-7, with a tentative D call TRBD1 (7 bases). The CDR3 contains 19 residues. Germline V gives CDR1 SGHAT, CDR2 FQNNGV. V was pared by 1 base and J by 3 bases, with 25 bases between. The CDR3 loop reads CASSLARGYSTGDFYEQYF. In nucleotides, the CDR3 is TGTGCCAGCAGCTTAGCCCGGGGGTATTCCACAGGGGATTTCTACGAGCAGTACTTC.

This sequence joins TRBV24-1 and TRBJ1-1; D gene uncertain. The CDR3 extends over 13 amino acids. The germline V gene has CDR1 KGHDR and CDR2 SFDVKD. V was cut by 2 bases and J by 0 bases, with 3 bases left in between. The DNA of the CDR3 is TGTGCCACCAGTGATTCATTGAACACTGAAGCTTTCTTT. Its translation: CATSDSLNTEAFF.

The chain carries TRBV5-4 and TRBJ1-6; tentative D call: TRBD1 (6 bases). V dropped 4 bases and J dropped 7 bases, with 15 bases sitting between them. This CDR3 has 15 residues. CDR1 and CDR2 from the germline V gene are SGHNT and YYREEE (reference sequence). The DNA of the CDR3 is TGTGCCAGCAGCAAGCGGGACACCCGAAATTCACCCCTCCACTTT. Protein sequence: CASSKRDTRNSPLHF.

This clone was found once. The chain recombines TRBV19 with TRBJ1-1; TRBD1 agrees at 8 bases. Germline CDR1 LNHDA, CDR2 SQIVND (reference sequence). The J segment lost 5 bases and the V segment lost 6 bases, leaving 11 bases of the junction unmatched. The CDR3 is 15 amino acids. DNA of the CDR3: TGTGCCAGTAGCCCCCTGACAGGGGAGGCGACTGAAGCTTTCTTT. Translating gives CASSPLTGEATEAFF.

This chain joins TRBV5-1 and TRBJ1-3; D is perhaps TRBD1 (5 bases). Germline V lookup: CDR1 SGHRS, CDR2 YFSETQ. With 0 bases removed from V and 4 bases from J, the gap between germline ends came to 8 bases. The CDR3 totals 14 residues. CDR3: CASSLDTGGNTIYF. As DNA, the CDR3 is TGCGCCAGCAGCTTGGATACAGGAGGAAACACCATATATTTT.

This clone was picked up one time. This chain links TRBV29-1 with TRBJ2-3; TRBD2 matches at 11 bases. CDR3 length: 14 amino acids. CDR1 is SQVTM, CDR2 ANQGSEA, per germline. The J segment lost 6 bases and the V segment lost 6 bases, leaving 8 bases of the junction unmatched. DNA for the CDR3: TGCAGCGTAGGGACTAGCGGAGACTCGGATACGCAGTATTTT. It translates to CSVGTSGDSDTQYF.

V usage is TRBV12-5 and J usage is TRBJ2-1, with TRBD1 matching 8 bases. V trimming: 6 bases; J trimming: 2 bases; junction bases outside the gene matches: 9. The CDR3 is 16 amino acids. The germline CDR1 and CDR2 sequences are LGHNT and FRNRAP. The CDR3 DNA sequence: TGTGCTAGTGGCCCCGGGACAGGATGGACCTACAATGAGCAGTTCTTC. Translated, it gives CASGPGTGWTYNEQFF.

This sequence joins TRBV6-6 and TRBJ2-3, with 9 bases matching TRBD2. The J segment lost 3 bases and the V segment lost 4 bases, leaving 2 bases of the junction unmatched. The CDR3 runs 14 residues. Germline V gene lookup returns CDR1 MNHNY and CDR2 SVGAGI (reference sequence). The CDR3 protein is CASSSGLATDTQYF. CDR3 sequence (DNA): TGTGCCAGCAGTTCGGGACTAGCTACAGATACGCAGTATTTT.

The chain combines TRBV28 with TRBJ1-2; D may be TRBD1 (5 bases). There are 13 residues in the CDR3. The V and J ends lost 3 bases and 6 bases respectively, with 11 bases between them. Germline CDR1 and CDR2: MDHEN and SYDVKM. In DNA form, the CDR3 reads TGTGCCAGCAGTTTTATGGGGGGGAATGGCTACACCTTC. Translation gives CASSFMGGNGYTF.

V gene TRBV10-3 combines with J gene TRBJ2-7; 7 bases map to TRBD1. The J segment lost 2 bases and the V segment lost 3 bases, leaving 4 bases of the junction unmatched. Germline CDR1 and CDR2: ENHRY and SYGVKD. CDR3 length equals 14 residues. CDR3 sequence reads: CAISDQGQAYEQYF. The DNA for the CDR3 is TGTGCCATCAGTGATCAAGGACAGGCCTACGAGCAGTACTTC.

This chain joins TRBV5-5 and TRBJ1-2; 7 bases match TRBD1. Losses at the gene ends were 1 base for V and 4 bases for J; bases not matched to a gene: 7. Germline-derived CDR1 and CDR2 are SGHKS and YYEKEE (reference sequence). The CDR3 length is 15 residues. The CDR3 DNA reads TGTGCCAGCAGCTTGTGGGACAGCTCAACCTATGGCTACACCTTC. Residues: CASSLWDSSTYGYTF.

The genes are TRBV6-2 or TRBV6-3 and TRBJ1-1; weak D call: TRBD1 (6 bases). This CDR3 has 14 residues. The V end lost 2 bases, the J end lost 1 base, and 8 bases lay between the germline ends. The V gene's germline CDR1 is MNHEY and CDR2 SVGEGT. The CDR3 protein is CASSYGDTNTEAFF. The CDR3 nucleotides are TGTGCCAGCAGTTACGGGGACACGAACACTGAAGCTTTCTTT.

The genes are TRBV11-1 and TRBJ1-1, with 7 nucleotides matching TRBD1. Looked up from germline, CDR1 is SGHAT and CDR2 is FQDESV (reference sequence). The CDR3 contains 14 residues. Trimming at V came to 1 base and at J to 2 bases, leaving 1 base not matched to a gene. This CDR3 is CASSLGDSNTEAFF. In nucleotides, the CDR3 is TGTGCCAGCAGCTTAGGGGACAGCAACACTGAAGCTTTCTTT.

This clone was seen more than once but under ten times. The gene calls are TRBV3-1 (or the pseudogene TRBV3-2) and TRBJ1-1; unclear D gene. The CDR3 is 14 amino acids. The germline gives CDR1 LGHDT, CDR2 YNNKEL (reference sequence). V was clipped by 4 bases and J by 1 base, with 10 bases between them. The DNA of the CDR3 is TGTGCCAGCAGCCCTAGCGGGGAGAACACTGAAGCTTTCTTT. Protein sequence: CASSPSGENTEAFF.

In its sample, this clone was seen a few times. This sequence joins TRBV5-1 and TRBJ1-2; TRBD1 agrees at 7 bases. This CDR3 has 15 residues. Germline V gene sequence: CDR1 SGHRS, CDR2 YFSETQ. V lost 4 bases to trimming and J lost 1 base; unmatched junction nucleotides: 7. CDR3 DNA: TGCGCCAGCAGCCCAACGACAGGGCTTAACTATGGCTACACCTTC. This sequence encodes CASSPTTGLNYGYTF.

This rearrangement joins TRBV28 to TRBJ1-3; D not resolved. This CDR3 comprises 14 residues. Germline CDR1 and CDR2: MDHEN and SYDVKM. V was clipped by 4 bases and J by 4 bases, with 11 bases between them. The CDR3 region is CASSSSHRGNTIYF. The CDR3 nucleotides read TGTGCCAGCAGTTCGTCGCACAGAGGAAACACCATATATTTT.

This rearrangement joins TRBV28 to TRBJ1-2; perhaps TRBD1 as D (6 bases). Germline V CDR1 and CDR2: MDHEN, SYDVKM. V gave up 3 bases and J gave up 3 bases, with 17 bases separating them. The CDR3 has 16 residues. The CDR3 DNA sequence: TGTGCCAGCAGTTTGGCCCCGGGCAGGGGCCACTATGGCTACACCTTC. This sequence encodes CASSLAPGRGHYGYTF.

Note on this clone: In the same sample, other DNA sequences code for this CDR3. This rearrangement joins TRBV9 to TRBJ2-3, with D possibly matching TRBD1 (6 bases). Per the germline V gene, CDR1 is SGDLS and CDR2 is YYNGEE. With 0 bases removed from V and 4 bases from J, the gap between germline ends came to 6 bases. The CDR3 consists of 13 residues. The CDR3 sequence: CASSVDRADTQYF. As DNA, the CDR3 is TGTGCCAGCAGCGTAGACAGGGCAGATACGCAGTATTTT.

The rearrangement links TRBV19 to TRBJ2-1; D perhaps matches TRBD2 (6 bases). The V gene's germline CDR1 is LNHDA and CDR2 SQIVND (reference sequence). V was cut by 2 bases and J by 4 bases, with 12 bases left in between. The CDR3 consists of 15 residues. The CDR3 is CASSIRGTTYNEQFF. CDR3 sequence (DNA): TGTGCCAGTAGTATACGCGGGACCACGTACAATGAGCAGTTCTTC.

The chain combines TRBV9 with TRBJ2-7; TRBD1 matches at 7 bases. Per germline, CDR1 SGDLS and CDR2 YYNGEE. The V gene end was trimmed by 0 bases and the J gene end by 4 bases; junction bases not matched to a gene: 4. The CDR3 loop spans 14 amino acids. This chain's CDR3 is CASSVEGAGYEQYF. CDR3 DNA sequence: TGTGCCAGCAGCGTAGAGGGGGCAGGGTACGAGCAGTACTTC.

V and J are TRBV7-3 and TRBJ2-1, with TRBD1 as a possible D gene (6 bases). Germline CDR1 and CDR2: SGHTA and FQGTGA. This CDR3 region has 15 residues. V was shortened by 5 bases and J by 6 bases, with 17 bases between the two germline ends. The CDR3 here is CASSLGTSRGNEQFF. The CDR3 region has the DNA TGTGCCAGCAGCCTCGGGACGAGCAGGGGCAATGAGCAGTTCTTC.

There are a few counts of this clone. The chain couples TRBV18 to TRBJ2-3; D remains unclear. Trimming shortened V by 8 bases and J by 0 bases, and 18 bases separated the two germline ends. The CDR3 runs 16 residues. Germline CDR1 is KGHSH and CDR2 is LQKENI. CDR3 sequence reads: CASTNLGPSSTDTQYF. The CDR3 DNA reads TGTGCCAGCACAAACCTTGGGCCATCTAGCACAGATACGCAGTATTTT.

V is TRBV29-1 and J is TRBJ1-4, with TRBD1 identical over 8 bases. The V gene end was trimmed by 0 bases and the J gene end by 8 bases; junction bases not matched to a gene: 8. CDR3 length equals 15 residues. Germline V gene lookup returns CDR1 SQVTM and CDR2 ANQGSEA. The CDR3 spells CSVEDPQGAREKLFF. The CDR3 nucleotides are TGCAGCGTTGAAGACCCCCAGGGGGCACGAGAAAAACTGTTTTTT.

The chain is built from TRBV9 and TRBJ2-1; D uncertain. Germline V gene lookup returns CDR1 SGDLS and CDR2 YYNGEE. V was cut by 3 bases and J by 8 bases, with 12 bases left in between. This CDR3 contains 13 residues. The CDR3 nucleotides read TGTGCCAGCAGCGCGGGTAGGCTAGATGAGCAGTTCTTC. Protein product: CASSAGRLDEQFF.

The chain joins TRBV5-6 to TRBJ1-1, with TRBD1 matching over 8 bases. Germline CDR1 reads SGHDT; CDR2 reads YYEEEE. The CDR3 is made up of 14 amino acids. J was trimmed by 4 bases and V by 3 bases; bases with no gene match: 5. The CDR3 bases are TGTGCCAGCAGCTCACTCAGGGGGCCCACTGAAGCTTTCTTT. Translating it yields CASSSLRGPTEAFF.

The chain combines TRBV10-2 with TRBJ2-2; D unresolved. Germline CDR1 reads WSHSY; CDR2 reads SAAADI. This CDR3 has 12 amino acids. V was clipped by 7 bases and J by 7 bases, with 10 bases between them. The CDR3 sequence is CASTPSGGELFF. As DNA, the CDR3 is TGCGCCAGCACGCCCTCAGGCGGGGAGCTGTTTTTT.

The gene calls are TRBV2 and TRBJ2-1, with TRBD2 matching over 9 bases. CDR1 is SNHLY and CDR2 is FYNNEI in the germline V gene. Trimming cost V 3 bases and J 1 base; bases outside gene matches: 1. The CDR3 runs to 15 residues. The CDR3: CASSDLAGSYNEQFF. Written as DNA, the CDR3 is TGTGCCAGCAGTGATCTAGCGGGGTCCTACAATGAGCAGTTCTTC.

The gene calls are TRBV12-5 and TRBJ2-3; 7 bases agree with TRBD2. The CDR3 is 19 residues long. Trimming cost V 3 bases and J 6 bases; bases outside gene matches: 21. The V gene's germline CDR1 is LGHNT and CDR2 FRNRAP. CDR3 protein: CASGLVLAGTGGRGDTQYF. The DNA of the CDR3 is TGTGCTAGTGGTTTAGTACTAGCCGGCACGGGGGGTAGAGGGGATACGCAGTATTTT.

V usage is TRBV5-8 and J usage is TRBJ1-1, with TRBD1 as a possible D gene (6 bases). The germline V gene has CDR1 SGHTS and CDR2 YDEGEE. The CDR3 length is 14 residues. Trimming stripped 2 bases from V and 2 bases from J, with 10 bases between. CDR3 sequence: CASSLLRGNTEAFF. In DNA, the CDR3 is TGTGCCAGCAGCTTACTCAGGGGAAACACTGAAGCTTTCTTT.

The chain employs TRBV6-5 and TRBJ1-1; 10 positions match TRBD1. Germline V gene lookup returns CDR1 MNHEY and CDR2 SVGAGI. The CDR3 spans 15 residues. Unmatched junction bases numbered 6, after V lost 4 bases and J lost 4 bases. CDR3 region: CASSSGTGVGTEAFF. The CDR3 DNA follows: TGTGCCAGCAGTTCAGGGACAGGGGTAGGCACTGAAGCTTTCTTT.

The chain joins TRBV11-2 to TRBJ1-3; D ambiguous. The V end lost 5 bases, the J end lost 8 bases, and 10 bases lay between the germline ends. Germline assignment: CDR1 SGHAT and CDR2 FQNNGV. This CDR3 region has 12 residues. The CDR3 loop is CASSPQADTIYF. The CDR3 DNA reads TGTGCCAGCAGCCCACAAGCGGACACCATATATTTT. Filled out from reference TRBV11-2 and TRBJ1-3, the complete variable domain reads EAGVAQSPRYKIIEKRQSVAFWCNPISGHATLYWYQQILGQGPKLLIQFQNNGVVDDSQLPKDRFSAERLKGVDSTLKIQPAKLEDSAVYLCASSPQADTIYFGEGSWLTVV.

The rearrangement links TRBV5-5 to TRBJ2-3, with TRBD1 matching over 8 bases. V lost 5 bases to trimming and J lost 4 bases; unmatched junction nucleotides: 6. Looked up from germline, CDR1 is SGHKS and CDR2 is YYEKEE (reference sequence). There are 14 residues in the CDR3. The CDR3 protein is CASRLDRGADTQYF. CDR3 DNA sequence: TGTGCCAGCAGATTAGACAGGGGCGCAGATACGCAGTATTTT.